This TCR beta chain was found in a study of T cell repertoires in cytomegalovirus infection. Study-wide points: Clonotype analysis showed dominance of the ex vivo response by HLA-C-restricted CMV-specific TCR beta clonotypes. Accumulated public TCR beta family frequency recognized individuals carrying CMV together with the relevant HLA.

The CDR3 length is 14 residues. V trimming: 1 base; J trimming: 3 bases; junction bases outside the gene matches: 1. Germline V gene sequence: CDR1 SGHTA, CDR2 FQGNSA. This clonotype was found many times. Its antigen remains unknown. TCRdb re-derived calls from the reads in MiXCR, one entry per CDR3 protein. The sample consists of 560,000 or so distinct CDR3 sequences, about 15% of them appearing once. The clonotype was recovered from a human donor in good health (CMV status not recorded). Some clones in this sample may be carry-over from other donors' samples. Material for sequencing was CD8+ T cells from PBMCs. V is TRBV7-2 and J is TRBJ2-3; 7 nucleotides align to TRBD2. The CDR3: CASSLVGGTDTQYF. The CDR3 nucleotides are TGTGCCAGCAGCTTAGTCGGGGGGACAGATACGCAGTATTTT.